The rows below give T cell receptor beta chains drawn from one sample of a study of shared clonotypes between healthy human individuals. The protocol was immunoSEQ multiplex PCR, while the TCRdb copy is restricted to in-frame clones and leaves out a portion. In the table there are some 2,100,000 clones, 93% of which are singletons. The sample consisted of naive CD8+ T cells from PBMCs. Receptors were obtained from a man between 18 and 29 years old in good health. Some clones in this sample may be carry-over from other donors' samples. Both conserved end residues are part of each CDR3. Each record gives: CDR3 protein, CDR3 DNA, V gene, clone size, D gene, J gene. A D gene is named only where the DNA matches it firmly. A row's size may be missing; if present it is once, few, many or a size class.

CASSDSGTANTEAFF TGTGCCAGCAGCGATTCCGGGACAGCGAACACTGAAGCTTTCTTT TRBV9 - TRBD1 TRBJ1-1
CASSPRGSMGYEQYF TGTGCCAGCAGTCCCCGCGGGTCGATGGGGTACGAGCAGTACTTC TRBV28 - - TRBJ2-7
CASSWDRGYTEAFF TGCGCCAGCAGCTGGGACAGGGGTTACACTGAAGCTTTCTTT TRBV5-1 - TRBD1 TRBJ1-1
CASRDTRGANQPQHF TGTGCCAGCAGAGACACGAGGGGGGCTAATCAGCCCCAGCATTTT TRBV2 - - TRBJ1-5
CASSFDFYEQYF TGTGCCAGCAGCTTTGATTTCTACGAGCAGTACTTC TRBV7-2 - - TRBJ2-7
CASSEGRGGNEKLFF TGTGCCAGCAGTGAAGGGAGGGGCGGAAATGAAAAACTGTTTTTT TRBV2 - - TRBJ1-4
CATSRSLAAVSYEQYF TGTGCCACCAGCAGGTCCTTGGCAGCCGTTTCCTACGAGCAGTACTTC TRBV15 - - TRBJ2-7
CASSLWTDEQFF TGTGCCAGCAGCCTGTGGACAGATGAGCAGTTCTTC TRBV11-2 - - TRBJ2-1
CASSLGRGTGNTIYF TGCGCCAGCAGCTTGGGTCGTGGGACTGGAAACACCATATATTTT TRBV5-1 - - TRBJ1-3
CASSGGLMDRAPQETQYF TGTGCCAGCAGTGGAGGGCTCATGGACAGGGCTCCCCAAGAGACCCAGTACTTC TRBV6-1 once TRBD1 TRBJ2-5
CASSLGTGDTEAFF TGTGCCAGCAGCTTGGGGACAGGGGACACTGAAGCTTTCTTT TRBV5-5 - TRBD1 TRBJ1-1
CASSSDSSVATQYF TGTGCCAGCAGCTCCGATTCTTCTGTGGCTACGCAGTATTTT TRBV11-2 - - TRBJ2-3
CASSSREAGSWETQYF TGTGCCAGCAGCTCCCGGGAGGCAGGGTCCTGGGAGACCCAGTACTTC TRBV7-9 - TRBD2 TRBJ2-5
CASSQEIFGGGDQPQHF TGTGCCAGCAGCCAAGAAATTTTTGGGGGGGGCGATCAGCCCCAGCATTTT TRBV4-2 - - TRBJ1-5
CASYYRGQGSEKLFF TGTGCCAGTTACTACAGGGGGCAAGGCTCTGAAAAACTGTTTTTT TRBV6-1 - TRBD1 TRBJ1-4
CAWSGLLGEGAGNTIYF TGTGCCTGGAGTGGACTCCTGGGGGAAGGAGCTGGAAACACCATATATTTT TRBV30 - - TRBJ1-3
CASSQSSGEAGETQYF TGCGCCAGCAGTCAATCATCAGGGGAGGCGGGCGAGACCCAGTACTTC TRBV23-1 - - TRBJ2-5
CASSDPEYGYTF TGTGCCAGCAGTGACCCTGAATATGGCTACACCTTC TRBV28 - - TRBJ1-2
CASSILAGGSSYEQYF TGTGCCAGCAGTATTCTAGCGGGGGGGAGCTCCTACGAGCAGTACTTC TRBV28 - TRBD2 TRBJ2-7
CASSGGTLTDF TGTGCCAGCAGTGGGGGGACTTTAACGGATTTT TRBV2 - - TRBJ2-3
CASSYIGTENTEAFF TGTGCCAGTAGCTACATTGGGACAGAGAACACTGAAGCTTTCTTT TRBV19 - TRBD1 TRBJ1-1
CASSQDRAHSYEQYF TGTGCCAGCAGCCAAGATCGCGCACACTCCTACGAGCAGTACTTC TRBV4-2 - - TRBJ2-7